The rows below give T cell receptor beta chains drawn from one sample of a study of blood T cell repertoires in COVID-19. Profiling relied on immunoSEQ multiplex PCR, and the TCRdb table lists in-frame clones only, not all of them. The profile shows hundreds of thousands of clones, approximately 80% of them singletons. The specimen was peripheral blood. The receptors were sampled from a woman at least 80 years old with active or convalescent COVID-19. Each CDR3 is given with its conserved first and last residue. The order of the fields is J gene, V gene, CDR3 protein.

>TRBJ1-1|TRBV13
CASSFTDTEAFF
>TRBJ2-7|TRBV25-1
CASSARTGGFYEQYF
>TRBJ1-6|TRBV19
CASSATTRYNSPLHF
>TRBJ2-6|TRBV28
CASLSGTGISGANVLTF
>TRBJ1-4|TRBV6-2/TRBV6-3
CASSNRGRDEKLFF
>TRBJ2-2|TRBV10-3
CAIREGAGNTGELFF
>TRBJ2-2|TRBV2
CASSEGTAGAGTGELFF
>TRBJ2-7|TRBV4-3
CASSQVLSGLSYEQYF
>TRBJ2-5|TRBV9
CASSVAGQQGQDAQYF
>TRBJ1-2|TRBV19
CASSRREANYGYTF
>TRBJ2-3|TRBV7-3
CASSPPGDTQYF
>TRBJ1-2|TRBV5-3
CARSPGSQGWYGYTF